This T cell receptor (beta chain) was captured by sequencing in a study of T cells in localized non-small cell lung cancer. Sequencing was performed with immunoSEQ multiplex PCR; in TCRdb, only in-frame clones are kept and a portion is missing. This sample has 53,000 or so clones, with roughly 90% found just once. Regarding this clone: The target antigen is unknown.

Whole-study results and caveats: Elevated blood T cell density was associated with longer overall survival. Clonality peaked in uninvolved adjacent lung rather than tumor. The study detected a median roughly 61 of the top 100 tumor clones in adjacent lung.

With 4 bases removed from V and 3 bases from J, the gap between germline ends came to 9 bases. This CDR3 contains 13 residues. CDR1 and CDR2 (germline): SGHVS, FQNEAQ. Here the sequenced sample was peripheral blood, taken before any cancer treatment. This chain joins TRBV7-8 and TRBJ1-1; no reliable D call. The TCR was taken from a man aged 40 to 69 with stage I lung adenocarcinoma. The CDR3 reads CASSSMRDTEAFF. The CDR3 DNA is TGTGCCAGCAGCTCGATGAGGGACACTGAAGCTTTCTTT. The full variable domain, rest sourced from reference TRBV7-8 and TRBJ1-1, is GAGVSQSPRYKVAKRGQDVALRCDPISGHVSLFWYQQALGQGPEFLTYFQNEAQLDKSGLPSDRFFAERPEGSVSTLKIQRTQQEDSAVYLCASSSMRDTEAFFGQGTRLTVV.